The clone carrying this T cell receptor beta chain was recorded only once. Its antigen remains unidentified. The same CDR3 can be traced to other DNA sequences in this sample. The data were obtained in a study of Tregs in tolerant kidney transplant recipients. Study-wide points: This study did not directly address biological reproducibility.

Some clones are missing from TCRdb's copy, which holds only in-frame ones; the method was immunoSEQ multiplex PCR. The table has tens of thousands of clones, approximately 93% seen once. Germline V lookup: CDR1 SGHRS, CDR2 YFSETQ. CDR3 length: 15 residues. Trimming pared 0 bases from V and 1 base from J, leaving 8 bases between. This specimen was CD4+ T cells from blood, taken before the transplant. The chain combines TRBV5-1 with TRBJ2-1; possible D gene TRBD1, 5 bases. The sequence came from a human donor who received a combined kidney and bone marrow transplant. Here the CDR3 reads CASSLGQGSYNEQFF. CDR3 nucleotide sequence: TGCGCCAGCAGCTTGGGGCAGGGATCCTACAATGAGCAGTTCTTC.